The T cell receptor (beta chain) described here comes from a study of cytomegalovirus exposure and HLA in healthy donors. The CDR3 is made up of 18 amino acids. The V and J ends lost 3 bases and 4 bases respectively, with 24 bases between them. Germline assignment: CDR1 MNHNS and CDR2 SASEGT. Assay used: immunoSEQ multiplex PCR; TCRdb lists only in-frame clones, some missing. The sample yields 260,000 or so clones, 80% to 90% seen once. Material: PBMCs. This TCR was sampled from a young man in good health and CMV-seronegative. The chain recombines TRBV6-1 with TRBJ1-2, with D tentatively TRBD1 (6 bases). The CDR3 sequence is CASSDWKNAGVNIYGYTF. CDR3 DNA sequence: TGTGCCAGCAGTGATTGGAAGAACGCAGGGGTAAATATCTATGGCTACACCTTC.